The 17 T cell receptor beta chains given below trace back to one sample, sequenced in a study of identical twins. TCRdb recomputed calls from the 5' RACE reads with MiXCR, one row per CDR3 protein. The sample lists 540,000 or so distinct CDR3 sequences; around 20% were seen once. This same sample was also part of a study on yellow fever vaccine responses in identical twins.

The sequencing input was CD4+ T cells sorted from blood. The receptors here all came from a woman in her late teens or twenties in good health.

The CDR3: CASSSSGLAGGRYNEQFF. The CDR3 DNA follows: TGTGCCAGCAGCTCCTCGGGACTAGCGGGGGGCCGGTACAATGAGCAGTTCTTC. The chain combines TRBV11-2 with TRBJ2-1, with 15 bases identical to TRBD2. The ends lost 4 bases at V and 4 bases at J; junction bases unmatched: 8. Germline CDR1 is SGHAT and CDR2 is FQNNGV. CDR3 length: 18 residues.

The rearrangement joins TRBV11-2 to TRBJ2-1; TRBD2 might be the D (6 bases). The germline V gene has CDR1 SGHAT and CDR2 FQNNGV. The germline V and J ends were trimmed by 5 bases and 0 bases, with 20 bases remaining between them. This CDR3 contains 18 residues. CDR3 bases: TGTGCCAGCAGCACCCTACGTTCCGGGAGCGCCTCCTACAATGAGCAGTTCTTC. Encoded protein: CASSTLRSGSASYNEQFF. The entire variable domain, with the rest obtained from reference TRBV11-2 and TRBJ2-1, is as follows: EAGVAQSPRYKIIEKRQSVAFWCNPISGHATLYWYQQILGQGPKLLIQFQNNGVVDDSQLPKDRFSAERLKGVDSTLKIQPAKLEDSAVYLCASSTLRSGSASYNEQFFGPGTRLTVL.

The J gene is TRBJ1-1, the V gene TRBV5-5, with D uncertain. V was trimmed by 3 bases and J by 0 bases, leaving 9 bases between them. The CDR3 has 14 amino acids. Germline CDR1 SGHKS, CDR2 YYEKEE (reference sequence). This CDR3 reads CASSSWPMNTEAFF. The CDR3 DNA follows: TGTGCCAGCAGCTCGTGGCCGATGAACACTGAAGCTTTCTTT.

The chain has TRBV4-1 and TRBJ2-1; possibly TRBD1 for D (6 bases). Germline values: CDR1 MGHRA, CDR2 YSYEKL. V was clipped by 0 bases and J by 8 bases, with 20 bases between them. The CDR3 consists of 17 residues. The CDR3 sequence: CASSQDLGRTVPDEQFF. CDR3 DNA: TGCGCCAGCAGCCAAGATTTGGGCAGGACAGTACCAGATGAGCAGTTCTTC.

This clonotype was picked up a small number of times. The chain has TRBV5-8 and TRBJ2-1; 12 bases are a match to TRBD1. After removal of 4 bases from V and 8 bases from J, the junction contained 7 bases not matched to a gene. From germline, CDR1 is SGHTS and CDR2 YDEGEE. The CDR3 spans 15 residues. CDR3 protein: CASSVRDRGRDEQFF. CDR3 DNA: TGTGCCAGCAGCGTCCGGGACAGGGGGCGTGATGAGCAGTTCTTC.

The chain links TRBV7-2 to TRBJ2-5; a weak D match, TRBD2 (5 bases). Trimming removed 8 bases from V and 3 bases from J, with 16 bases in between. Per germline, CDR1 SGHTA and CDR2 FQGNSA. CDR3 length: 14 residues. The CDR3 sequence is CASRRASGKETQYF. The CDR3 DNA sequence: TGTGCCAGCCGCAGAGCGAGCGGAAAAGAGACCCAGTACTTC.

The V and J genes are TRBV5-5 and TRBJ2-6; D is unresolved. Per germline, CDR1 SGHKS and CDR2 YYEKEE (reference sequence). The CDR3 totals 18 residues. The V end was cut by 2 bases, the J end by 0 bases, with 15 bases between. The CDR3 protein is CASSFGAFGTSGANVLTF. CDR3 sequence (DNA): TGTGCCAGCAGCTTTGGTGCATTTGGAACCTCTGGGGCCAACGTCCTGACTTTC.

The V and J genes are TRBV23-1 and TRBJ2-3; 14 bases align to TRBD2. TRBV23-1 is classed as an ORF, of uncertain function. With V trimmed by 2 bases and J by 2 bases, 18 bases remained unmatched. The CDR3 has 22 amino acids. The CDR3 DNA reads as TGCGCCAGCAGTCAAACTCTGACTAGCGGGAGGGTTTTTTCCAAACTCACAGATACGCAGTATTTT. Translated: CASSQTLTSGRVFSKLTDTQYF.

This clonotype was found a few times. The chain employs TRBV10-3 and TRBJ1-4, with D hard to call. Trimming removed 0 bases from V and 8 bases from J, with 13 bases in between. The CDR3 is made up of 15 amino acids. Germline V gene data show CDR1 as ENHRY and CDR2 as SYGVKD. In DNA, the CDR3 is TGTGCCATCAGTGAGTCGATTGATTCTGGGGAAAAACTGTTTTTT. Encoded protein: CAISESIDSGEKLFF.

CDR3 protein: CASRSGQGYEQYF. DNA for the CDR3: TGTGCCAGCAGGTCGGGACAGGGTTACGAGCAGTACTTC. V and J are TRBV27 and TRBJ2-7; 9 positions match TRBD1. Germline assignment: CDR1 MNHEY and CDR2 SMNVEV (reference sequence). CDR3 length: 13 amino acids. V gave up 6 bases and J gave up 4 bases; unmatched junction bases: 4.

This clonotype turned up a few times. V usage is TRBV5-5 and J usage is TRBJ2-7; 8 positions agree with TRBD1. V was clipped by 1 base and J by 3 bases; unmatched bases: 3. The germline gives CDR1 SGHKS, CDR2 YYEKEE (reference sequence). CDR3 length equals 14 residues. CDR3 bases: TGTGCCAGCAGCTTGTCCGGACAGGGCTACGAGCAGTACGTC. This gives the protein CASSLSGQGYEQYV.

The chain links TRBV7-9 to TRBJ2-1; 8 nucleotides line up with TRBD2. This CDR3 is 15 amino acids long. V dropped 6 bases and J dropped 2; count of bases not matched to a gene: 6. Germline V gene lookup returns CDR1 SEHNR and CDR2 FQNEAQ (reference sequence). CDR3 DNA: TGTGCCAGCAGTCCATTGGGACTAGCCTACAATGAGCAGTTCTTC. It specifies CASSPLGLAYNEQFF. Based on the CDR3 plus reference TRBV7-9 and TRBJ2-1, the full variable domain is DTGVSQNPRHKITKRGQNVTFRCDPISEHNRLYWYRQTLGQGPEFLTYFQNEAQLEKSRLLSDRFSAERPKGSFSTLEIQRTEQGDSAMYLCASSPLGLAYNEQFFGPGTRLTVL.

This clonotype was detected only a few times. This chain links TRBV14 with TRBJ2-3, with D possibly matching TRBD2 (6 bases). Trimming removed 4 bases at V and 2 bases at J, with 13 bases between. The germline CDR1 and CDR2 sequences are SGHDN and FVKESK. The CDR3 contains 15 residues. CDR3 residues: CASSLGLLVTDTQYF. The CDR3 DNA reads as TGTGCCAGCAGCCTCGGACTACTAGTCACAGATACGCAGTATTTT.

The V and J genes are TRBV4-1 and TRBJ2-7; D is uncertain. Germline V lookup: CDR1 MGHRA, CDR2 YSYEKL. The ends were cut back, 2 bases at V and 4 bases at J, with 9 bases in the middle. The CDR3 has 13 amino acids. This chain's CDR3 is CASSQTSRYEQYF. DNA for the CDR3: TGCGCCAGCAGCCAAACATCAAGATACGAGCAGTACTTC.

In this sample, this clonotype turned up once. The CDR3, as DNA: TGCGCCAGCAGCTTGGCGGGAGCGGCCTACGAGCAGTACTTC. Protein sequence: CASSLAGAAYEQYF. The chain carries TRBV5-1 and TRBJ2-7; D is possibly TRBD2 (6 bases). V was shortened by 0 bases and J by 2 bases, with 9 bases between the two germline ends. CDR3 length: 14 amino acids. Germline CDR1 and CDR2: SGHRS and YFSETQ.

V usage is TRBV28 and J usage is TRBJ2-4; 8 bases match TRBD1. CDR3 size: 13 residues. The V gene's germline CDR1 is MDHEN and CDR2 SYDVKM. CDR3 amino acids: CATKAQGENIQYF. For the CDR3, the DNA is TGTGCTACCAAGGCACAGGGGGAAAACATTCAGTACTTC.

CDR3 DNA: TGCAGCGTTCGGACTTCCTTTAATGAGCAGTTCTTC. Its protein product is CSVRTSFNEQFF. This chain connects TRBV29-1 to TRBJ2-1, with D possibly matching TRBD2 (5 bases). Per the germline V gene, CDR1 is SQVTM and CDR2 is ANQGSEA. The V end was cut by 5 bases, the J end by 7 bases, with 12 bases between. This CDR3 comprises 12 residues.